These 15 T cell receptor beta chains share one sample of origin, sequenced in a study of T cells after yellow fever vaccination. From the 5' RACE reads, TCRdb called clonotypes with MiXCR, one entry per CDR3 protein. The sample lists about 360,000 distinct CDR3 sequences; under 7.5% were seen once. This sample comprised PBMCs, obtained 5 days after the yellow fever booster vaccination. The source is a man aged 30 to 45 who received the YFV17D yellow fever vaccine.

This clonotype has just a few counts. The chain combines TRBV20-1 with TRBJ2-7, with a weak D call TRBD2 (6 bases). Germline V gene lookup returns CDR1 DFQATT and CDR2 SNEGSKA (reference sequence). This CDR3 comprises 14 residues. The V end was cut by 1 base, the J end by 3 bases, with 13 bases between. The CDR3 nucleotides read TGCAGTGCTAGAGTTCCGCCTAGCGACTACGAGCAGTACTTC. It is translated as CSARVPPSDYEQYF.

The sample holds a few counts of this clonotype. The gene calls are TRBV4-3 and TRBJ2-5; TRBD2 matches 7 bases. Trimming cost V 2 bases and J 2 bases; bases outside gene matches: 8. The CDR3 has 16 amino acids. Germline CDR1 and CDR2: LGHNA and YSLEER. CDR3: CASSQFRAGKQETQYF. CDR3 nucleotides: TGCGCCAGCAGCCAATTTCGAGCGGGAAAGCAAGAGACCCAGTACTTC.

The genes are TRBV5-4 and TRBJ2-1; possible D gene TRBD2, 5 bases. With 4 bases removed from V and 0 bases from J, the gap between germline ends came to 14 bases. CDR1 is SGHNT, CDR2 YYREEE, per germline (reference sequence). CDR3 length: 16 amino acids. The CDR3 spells CASSPGGGSSYNEQFF. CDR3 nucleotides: TGTGCCAGCAGCCCGGGTGGTGGGAGCTCCTACAATGAGCAGTTCTTC.

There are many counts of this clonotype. CDR3 sequence (DNA): TGTGCCAGCAGCCAGACTAGCGGGTCCTCAAACATTCAGTACTTC. This gives the protein CASSQTSGSSNIQYF. V gene TRBV3-1 combines with J gene TRBJ2-4, with 10 bases fitting TRBD2. Germline trimming cut 3 bases from V and 6 bases from J; bases unmatched to any gene: 5. In germline, CDR1 is LGHDT, CDR2 YNNKEL (reference sequence). The CDR3 spans 15 residues.

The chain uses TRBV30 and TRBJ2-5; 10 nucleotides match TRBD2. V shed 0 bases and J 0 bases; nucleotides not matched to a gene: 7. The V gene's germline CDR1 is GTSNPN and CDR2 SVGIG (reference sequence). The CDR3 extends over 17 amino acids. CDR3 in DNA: TGTGCCTGGAGTGTAGCCAGGACTAGCGGCTACCAAGAGACCCAGTACTTC. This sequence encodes CAWSVARTSGYQETQYF.

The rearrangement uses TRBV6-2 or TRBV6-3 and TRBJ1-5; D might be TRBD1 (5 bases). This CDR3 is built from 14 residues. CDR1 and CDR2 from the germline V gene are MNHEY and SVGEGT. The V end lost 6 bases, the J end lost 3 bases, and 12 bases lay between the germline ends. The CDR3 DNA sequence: TGTGCCAGCAGATTACAGGAGCACAATCAGCCCCAGCATTTT. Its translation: CASRLQEHNQPQHF.

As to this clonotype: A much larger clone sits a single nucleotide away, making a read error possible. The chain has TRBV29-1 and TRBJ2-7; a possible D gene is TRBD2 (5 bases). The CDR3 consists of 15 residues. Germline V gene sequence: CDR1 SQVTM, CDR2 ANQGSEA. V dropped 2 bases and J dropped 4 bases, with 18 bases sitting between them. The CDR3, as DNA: TGCAGCGTTGAAACCCCCCTAGTGGGAGATTACGAGCAGTACTTC. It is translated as CSVETPLVGDYEQYF.

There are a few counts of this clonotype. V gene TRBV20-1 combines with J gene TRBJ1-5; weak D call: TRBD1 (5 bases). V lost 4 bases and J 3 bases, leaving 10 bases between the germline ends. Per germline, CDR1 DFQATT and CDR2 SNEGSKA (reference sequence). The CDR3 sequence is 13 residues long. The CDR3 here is CSAKDTHNQPQHF. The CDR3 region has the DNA TGCAGTGCTAAGGACACCCACAATCAGCCCCAGCATTTT.

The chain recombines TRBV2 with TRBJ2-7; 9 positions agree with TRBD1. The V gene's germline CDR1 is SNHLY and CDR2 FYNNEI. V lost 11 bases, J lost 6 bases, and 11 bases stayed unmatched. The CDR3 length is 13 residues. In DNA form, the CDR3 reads TGTGCCTCGGACAGGGGAGGATTGGGCGAGCAGTACTTC. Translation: CASDRGGLGEQYF.

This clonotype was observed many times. DNA for the CDR3: TGTGCCAGCAAACTAGCGGGGGTTGCAGATACGCAGTATTTT. Residues: CASKLAGVADTQYF. The genes are TRBV11-2 and TRBJ2-3, with TRBD2 matching over 11 bases. This CDR3 region has 14 residues. Germline assignment: CDR1 SGHAT and CDR2 FQNNGV. V lost 7 bases, J lost 4 bases, and 4 bases stayed unmatched. Together with reference TRBV11-2 and TRBJ2-3, the CDR3 gives the full variable domain: EAGVAQSPRYKIIEKRQSVAFWCNPISGHATLYWYQQILGQGPKLLIQFQNNGVVDDSQLPKDRFSAERLKGVDSTLKIQPAKLEDSAVYLCASKLAGVADTQYFGPGTRLTVL.

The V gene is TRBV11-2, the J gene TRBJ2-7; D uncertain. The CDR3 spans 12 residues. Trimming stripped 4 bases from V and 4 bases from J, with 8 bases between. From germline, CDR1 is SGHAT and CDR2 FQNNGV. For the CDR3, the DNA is TGTGCCAGCAGCTCATTACCGTACGAGCAGTACTTC. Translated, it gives CASSSLPYEQYF. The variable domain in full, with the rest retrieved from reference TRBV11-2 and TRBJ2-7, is EAGVAQSPRYKIIEKRQSVAFWCNPISGHATLYWYQQILGQGPKLLIQFQNNGVVDDSQLPKDRFSAERLKGVDSTLKIQPAKLEDSAVYLCASSSLPYEQYFGPGTRLTVT.

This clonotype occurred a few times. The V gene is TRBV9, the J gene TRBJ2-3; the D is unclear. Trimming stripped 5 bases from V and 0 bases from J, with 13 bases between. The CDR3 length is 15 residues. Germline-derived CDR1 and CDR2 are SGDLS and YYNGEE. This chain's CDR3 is CASRAAGGSTDTQYF. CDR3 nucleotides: TGTGCCAGCAGGGCGGCCGGCGGAAGCACAGATACGCAGTATTTT.

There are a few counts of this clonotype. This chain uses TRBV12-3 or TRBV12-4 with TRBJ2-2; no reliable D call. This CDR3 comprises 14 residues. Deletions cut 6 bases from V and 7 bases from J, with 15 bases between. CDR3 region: CASSLFGPRGELFF. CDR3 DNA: TGTGCCAGCAGCCTCTTTGGCCCTCGCGGGGAGCTGTTTTTT.

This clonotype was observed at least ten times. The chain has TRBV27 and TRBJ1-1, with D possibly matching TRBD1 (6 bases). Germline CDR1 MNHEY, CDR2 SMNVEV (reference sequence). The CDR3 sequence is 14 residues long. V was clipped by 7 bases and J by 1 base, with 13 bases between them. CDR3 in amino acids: CASNQQGPNTEAFF. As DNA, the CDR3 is TGTGCCAGCAATCAACAGGGCCCGAACACTGAAGCTTTCTTT.

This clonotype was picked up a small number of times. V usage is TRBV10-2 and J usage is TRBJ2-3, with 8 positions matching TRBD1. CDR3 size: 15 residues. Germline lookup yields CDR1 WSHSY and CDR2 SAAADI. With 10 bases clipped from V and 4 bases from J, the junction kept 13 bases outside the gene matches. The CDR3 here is CATCEGQGAADTQYF. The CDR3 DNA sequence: TGCGCCACCTGCGAGGGGCAGGGGGCCGCAGATACGCAGTATTTT.